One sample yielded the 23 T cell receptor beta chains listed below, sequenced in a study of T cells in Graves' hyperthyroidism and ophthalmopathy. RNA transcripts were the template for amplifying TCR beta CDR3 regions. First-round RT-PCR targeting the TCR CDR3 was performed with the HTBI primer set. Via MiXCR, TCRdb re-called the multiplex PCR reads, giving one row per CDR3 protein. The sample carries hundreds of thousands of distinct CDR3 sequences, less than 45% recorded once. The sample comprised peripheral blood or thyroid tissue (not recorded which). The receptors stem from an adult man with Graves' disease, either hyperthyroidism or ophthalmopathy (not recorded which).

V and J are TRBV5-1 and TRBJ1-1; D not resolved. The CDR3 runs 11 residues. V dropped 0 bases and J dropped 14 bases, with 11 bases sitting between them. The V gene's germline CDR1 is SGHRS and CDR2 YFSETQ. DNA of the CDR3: TGCGCCAGCAGCTTGGGGACCGATACGTTCTTT. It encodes CASSLGTDTFF.

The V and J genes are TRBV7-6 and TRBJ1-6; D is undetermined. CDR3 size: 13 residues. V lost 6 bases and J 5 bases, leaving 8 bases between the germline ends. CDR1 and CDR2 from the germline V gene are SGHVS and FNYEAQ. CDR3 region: CASRTQDNSPLHF. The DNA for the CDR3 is TGTGCCAGCAGGACACAAGATAATTCACCCCTCCACTTT.

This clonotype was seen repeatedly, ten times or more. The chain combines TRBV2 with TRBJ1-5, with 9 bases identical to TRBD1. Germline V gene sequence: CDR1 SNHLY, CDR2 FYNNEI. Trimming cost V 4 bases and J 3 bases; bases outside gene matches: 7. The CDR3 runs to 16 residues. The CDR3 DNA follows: TGTGCCAGCAGTGGTGGGGGGACAGGGTACAATCAGCCCCAGCATTTT. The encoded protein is CASSGGGTGYNQPQHF.

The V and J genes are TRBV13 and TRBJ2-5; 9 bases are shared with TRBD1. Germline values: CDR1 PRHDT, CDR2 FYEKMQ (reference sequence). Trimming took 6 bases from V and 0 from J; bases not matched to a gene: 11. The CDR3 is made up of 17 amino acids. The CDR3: CASSAGQGARYQETQYF. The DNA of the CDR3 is TGTGCCAGCAGTGCGGGACAGGGAGCAAGGTACCAAGAGACCCAGTACTTC.

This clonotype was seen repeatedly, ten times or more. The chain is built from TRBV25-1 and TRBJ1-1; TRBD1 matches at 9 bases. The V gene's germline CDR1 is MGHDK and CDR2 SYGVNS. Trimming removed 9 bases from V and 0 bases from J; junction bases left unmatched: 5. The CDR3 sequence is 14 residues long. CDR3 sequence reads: CASRRTGVNTEAFF. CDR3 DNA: TGTGCCAGTAGAAGGACAGGGGTGAACACTGAAGCTTTCTTT.

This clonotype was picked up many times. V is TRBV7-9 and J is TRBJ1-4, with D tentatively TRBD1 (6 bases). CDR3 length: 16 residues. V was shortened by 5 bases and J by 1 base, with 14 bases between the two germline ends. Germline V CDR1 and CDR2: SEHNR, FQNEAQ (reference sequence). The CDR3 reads CASSTRQQGTNEKLFF. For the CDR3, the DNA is TGTGCCAGCAGCACACGACAACAGGGAACTAATGAAAAACTGTTTTTT.

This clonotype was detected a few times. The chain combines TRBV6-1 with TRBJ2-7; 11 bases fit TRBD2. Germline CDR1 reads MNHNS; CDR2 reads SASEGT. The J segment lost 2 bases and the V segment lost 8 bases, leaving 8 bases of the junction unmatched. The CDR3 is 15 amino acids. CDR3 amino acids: CASGSNSGRAYEQYF. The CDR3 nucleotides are TGTGCCAGCGGGTCTAATAGCGGGAGGGCCTACGAGCAGTACTTC.

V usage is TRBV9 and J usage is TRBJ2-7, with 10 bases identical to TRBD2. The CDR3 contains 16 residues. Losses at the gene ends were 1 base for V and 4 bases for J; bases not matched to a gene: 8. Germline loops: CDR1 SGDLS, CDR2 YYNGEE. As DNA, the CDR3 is TGTGCCAGCAGCGTACTAGCGGGGGCCCTATCGTACGAGCAGTACTTC. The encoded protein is CASSVLAGALSYEQYF. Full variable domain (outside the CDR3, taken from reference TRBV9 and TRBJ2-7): DSGVTQTPKHLITATGQRVTLRCSPRSGDLSVYWYQQSLDQGLQFLIQYYNGEERAKGNILERFSAQQFPDLHSELNLSSLELGDSALYFCASSVLAGALSYEQYFGPGTRLTVT.

Here the CDR3 reads CASSQASSGRYYEQYF. DNA of the CDR3: TGTGCCAGCAGCCAAGCGAGTAGCGGGAGGTACTACGAGCAGTACTTC. J is TRBJ2-7 and V is TRBV7-8; 10 positions match TRBD2. This CDR3 has 16 amino acids. Germline CDR1 is SGHVS and CDR2 is FQNEAQ. V trimming: 5 bases; J trimming: 3 bases; junction bases outside the gene matches: 10.

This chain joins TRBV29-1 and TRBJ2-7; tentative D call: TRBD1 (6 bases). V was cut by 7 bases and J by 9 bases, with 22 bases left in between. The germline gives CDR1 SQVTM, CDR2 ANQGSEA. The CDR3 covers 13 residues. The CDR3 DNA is TGCAGCGGCAGGGGACGGGGCACAGATACGCAGTACTTC. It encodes CSGRGRGTDTQYF.

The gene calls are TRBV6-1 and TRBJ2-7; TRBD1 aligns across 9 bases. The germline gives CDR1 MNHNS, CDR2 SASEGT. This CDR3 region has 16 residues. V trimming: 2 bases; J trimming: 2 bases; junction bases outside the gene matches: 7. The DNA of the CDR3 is TGTGCCAGCAGTGAATGGGGTGGGACAGGGACCTACGAGCAGTACTTC. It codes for CASSEWGGTGTYEQYF.

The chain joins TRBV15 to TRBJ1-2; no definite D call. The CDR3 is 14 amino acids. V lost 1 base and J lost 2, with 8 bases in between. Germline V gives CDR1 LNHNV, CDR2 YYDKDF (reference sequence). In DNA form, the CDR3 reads TGTGCCACCAGCAGAGGGCAGGCGAACTATGGCTACACCTTC. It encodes CATSRGQANYGYTF.

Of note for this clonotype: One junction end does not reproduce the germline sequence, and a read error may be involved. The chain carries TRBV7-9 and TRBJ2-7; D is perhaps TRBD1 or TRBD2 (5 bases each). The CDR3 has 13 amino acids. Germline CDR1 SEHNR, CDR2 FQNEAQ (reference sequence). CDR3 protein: CASSQNQGREQHF. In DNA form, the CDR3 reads TGTGCCAGCAGCCAAAATCAGGGACGCGAGCAGCACTTC.

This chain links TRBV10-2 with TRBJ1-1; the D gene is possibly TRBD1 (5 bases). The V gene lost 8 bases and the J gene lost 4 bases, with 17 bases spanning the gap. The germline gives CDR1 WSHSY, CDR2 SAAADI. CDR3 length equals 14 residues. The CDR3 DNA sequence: TGCGCCAGCGTTGAAGCCGGGGGAGGCACTGAAGCTTTCTTT. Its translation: CASVEAGGGTEAFF.

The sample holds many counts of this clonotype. In DNA, the CDR3 is TGTGCCAGCAGCCCTGGCCCTTCCAAGTCACCCCTCCACTTT. It is translated as CASSPGPSKSPLHF. The gene calls are TRBV7-3 and TRBJ1-6; D unclear. Germline loops: CDR1 SGHTA, CDR2 FQGTGA. This CDR3 is built from 14 residues. V was clipped by 5 bases and J by 10 bases, with 15 bases between them. Filled out from reference TRBV7-3 and TRBJ1-6, the complete variable domain reads GAGVSQTPSNKVTEKGKYVELRCDPISGHTALYWYRQSLGQGPEFLIYFQGTGAADDSGLPNDRFFAVRPEGSVSTLKIQRTERGDSAVYLCASSPGPSKSPLHFGNGTRLTVT.

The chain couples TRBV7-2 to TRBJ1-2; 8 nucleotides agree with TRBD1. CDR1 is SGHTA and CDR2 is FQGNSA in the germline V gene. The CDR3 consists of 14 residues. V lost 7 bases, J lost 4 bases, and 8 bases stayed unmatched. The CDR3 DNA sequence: TGTGCCAGCACCCCAGGGGGCAGGGGCTATGGCTACACCTTC. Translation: CASTPGGRGYGYTF.

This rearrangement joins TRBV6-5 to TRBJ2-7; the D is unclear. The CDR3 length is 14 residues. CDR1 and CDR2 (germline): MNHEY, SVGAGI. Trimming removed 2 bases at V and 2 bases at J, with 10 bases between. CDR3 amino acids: CASSYNHRTYEQYF. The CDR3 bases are TGTGCCAGCAGTTACAATCACAGAACCTACGAGCAGTACTTC.

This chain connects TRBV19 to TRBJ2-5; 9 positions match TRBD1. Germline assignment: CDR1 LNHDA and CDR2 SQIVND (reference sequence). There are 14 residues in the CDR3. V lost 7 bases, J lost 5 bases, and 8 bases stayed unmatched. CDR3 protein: CASTWGQGVETQYF. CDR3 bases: TGTGCCAGTACGTGGGGACAGGGTGTCGAGACCCAGTACTTC.

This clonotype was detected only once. In nucleotides, the CDR3 is TGTGCCAGCAGCTGGACCGAGGCCGACACCTTC. Encoded protein: CASSWTEADTF. The chain employs TRBV7-9 and TRBJ1-2; D is undetermined. CDR3 length: 11 amino acids. V lost 4 bases and J 12 bases, leaving 12 bases between the germline ends. CDR1 is SEHNR, CDR2 FQNEAQ, per germline (reference sequence).

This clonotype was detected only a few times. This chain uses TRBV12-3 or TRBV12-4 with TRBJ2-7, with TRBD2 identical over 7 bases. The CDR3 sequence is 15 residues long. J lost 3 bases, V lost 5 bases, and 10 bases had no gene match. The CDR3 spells CASSRGGGRGYEQYF. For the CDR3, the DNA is TGTGCCAGCAGTCGTGGAGGTGGGAGGGGCTACGAGCAGTACTTC.

CDR3 residues: CASSILQGASNQPQHF. Here the CDR3 DNA reads TGTGCCAGTAGTATTCTGCAGGGCGCCAGCAATCAGCCCCAGCATTTT. This chain uses TRBV19 with TRBJ1-5, with a tentative D call TRBD1 (5 bases). V was pared by 3 bases and J by 1 base, with 13 bases between. Germline CDR1 reads LNHDA; CDR2 reads SQIVND (reference sequence). The CDR3 is made up of 16 amino acids.

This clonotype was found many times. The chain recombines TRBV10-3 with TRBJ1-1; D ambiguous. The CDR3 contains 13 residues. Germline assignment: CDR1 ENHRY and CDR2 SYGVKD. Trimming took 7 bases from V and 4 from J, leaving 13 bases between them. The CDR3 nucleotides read TGTGCCATCACGGGTGCTCGAAGCACTGAAGCTTTCTTT. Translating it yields CAITGARSTEAFF.

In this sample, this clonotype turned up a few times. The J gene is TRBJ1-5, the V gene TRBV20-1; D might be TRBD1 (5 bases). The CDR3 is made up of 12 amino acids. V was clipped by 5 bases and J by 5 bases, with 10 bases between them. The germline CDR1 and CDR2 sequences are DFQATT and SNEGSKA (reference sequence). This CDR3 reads CSAGARDQPQHF. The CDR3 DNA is TGCAGTGCTGGGGCACGGGATCAGCCCCAGCATTTT.